These 10 T cell receptor beta chains were sequenced from one sample in a study of shared clonotypes between healthy human individuals. The method was immunoSEQ multiplex PCR; TCRdb's version includes in-frame clones alone and lacks a portion of them. The sample yields around 1.6 million clones, under 99% seen once. The material sequenced was naive CD4+ T cells sorted from blood. The subset: CD45RA+ positively selected. These receptors all come from a man younger than 45 in good health.

The V gene is TRBV18, the J gene TRBJ2-6; D gene unclear. Per germline, CDR1 KGHSH and CDR2 LQKENI. V lost 3 bases to trimming and J lost 0 bases, with 9 bases between them. This CDR3 has 16 amino acids. For the CDR3, the DNA is TGTGCCAGCTCACCCACAGTCAGCTCTGGGGCCAACGTCCTGACTTTC. Amino acid sequence: CASSPTVSSGANVLTF.

The gene calls are TRBV29-1 and TRBJ1-5; perhaps TRBD1 as D (6 bases). This CDR3 is built from 15 residues. The germline V and J ends were trimmed by 4 bases and 7 bases, with 20 bases remaining between them. Per germline, CDR1 SQVTM and CDR2 ANQGSEA. The CDR3 sequence: CSVASGWGAQQPQHF. CDR3 DNA: TGCAGCGTTGCATCTGGCTGGGGGGCCCAGCAGCCCCAGCATTTT.

To note about this clone: A much larger clone lies one base from this, so it may be a read error. V is TRBV7-6 and J is TRBJ2-3; D is uncertain. The CDR3 sequence is 11 residues long. The germline V gene has CDR1 SGHVS and CDR2 FNYEAQ. Trimming shortened V by 3 bases and J by 2 bases, and 0 bases separated the two germline ends. This CDR3 reads CASSFTDTQYF. The CDR3 DNA sequence: TGTGCCAGCAGCTTCACAGATACGCAGTATTTT.

V is TRBV6-1 and J is TRBJ2-3; the match to TRBD2 covers 14 bases. This CDR3 contains 15 residues. Germline V CDR1 and CDR2: MNHNS, SASEGT. The junction had 3 bases not matched to a gene; V was cut back by 6 bases and J by 4 bases. The CDR3 DNA reads TGTGCCAGCAGCGGACTAGCGGGAGGCGCAGATACGCAGTATTTT. Encoded protein: CASSGLAGGADTQYF.

This sequence joins TRBV10-3 and TRBJ2-7, with 10 bases aligning to TRBD1. The CDR3 covers 14 residues. With 7 bases clipped from V and 3 bases from J, the junction kept 6 bases outside the gene matches. CDR1 is ENHRY, CDR2 SYGVKD, per germline. CDR3 residues: CAITPGTGDYEQYF. As DNA, the CDR3 is TGTGCCATCACCCCCGGGACAGGGGACTACGAGCAGTACTTC.

V usage is TRBV7-6 and J usage is TRBJ2-2; D might be TRBD1 (5 bases). This CDR3 has 14 amino acids. V dropped 1 base and J dropped 7 bases, with 10 bases sitting between them. Germline V gives CDR1 SGHVS, CDR2 FNYEAQ. For the CDR3, the DNA is TGTGCCAGCAGCTTAGGTACAGGTATCGGGGAGCTGTTTTTT. Protein sequence: CASSLGTGIGELFF.

The chain is built from TRBV6-1 and TRBJ2-2, with D possibly TRBD2 on 5 matching bases. The CDR3 totals 15 residues. Germline CDR1 is MNHNS and CDR2 is SASEGT. Deletions cut 4 bases from V and 2 bases from J, with 11 bases between. CDR3 region: CASSGLTLNTGELFF. The CDR3 DNA sequence: TGTGCCAGCAGTGGACTAACTCTAAACACCGGGGAGCTGTTTTTT.

The V gene is TRBV4-2, the J gene TRBJ1-2, with 7 bases identical to TRBD1. Losses at the gene ends were 4 bases for V and 4 bases for J; bases not matched to a gene: 9. Germline CDR1 LGHNA, CDR2 YNFKEQ. The CDR3 spans 15 residues. CDR3 region: CASSPRDSETYGYTF. DNA of the CDR3: TGTGCCAGCAGCCCCCGGGACAGCGAAACCTATGGCTACACCTTC.

The chain carries TRBV7-9 and TRBJ2-1; TRBD1 matches at 7 bases. Per germline, CDR1 SEHNR and CDR2 FQNEAQ (reference sequence). Unmatched junction bases numbered 3, after V lost 5 bases and J lost 2 bases. The CDR3 extends over 14 amino acids. The CDR3 here is CASSIGTAYNEQFF. The CDR3 DNA sequence: TGTGCCAGCAGCATCGGGACAGCCTACAATGAGCAGTTCTTC.

The rearrangement links TRBV5-1 to TRBJ1-2, with TRBD1 as a possible D gene (6 bases). V was clipped by 4 bases and J by 8 bases, with 18 bases between them. The germline V gene encodes CDR1 SGHRS and CDR2 YFSETQ. This CDR3 has 14 amino acids. The CDR3 DNA reads as TGCGCCAGCAGCAGGAGACAGGCCTGGGAGGGCTACACCTTC. It yields the protein CASSRRQAWEGYTF.